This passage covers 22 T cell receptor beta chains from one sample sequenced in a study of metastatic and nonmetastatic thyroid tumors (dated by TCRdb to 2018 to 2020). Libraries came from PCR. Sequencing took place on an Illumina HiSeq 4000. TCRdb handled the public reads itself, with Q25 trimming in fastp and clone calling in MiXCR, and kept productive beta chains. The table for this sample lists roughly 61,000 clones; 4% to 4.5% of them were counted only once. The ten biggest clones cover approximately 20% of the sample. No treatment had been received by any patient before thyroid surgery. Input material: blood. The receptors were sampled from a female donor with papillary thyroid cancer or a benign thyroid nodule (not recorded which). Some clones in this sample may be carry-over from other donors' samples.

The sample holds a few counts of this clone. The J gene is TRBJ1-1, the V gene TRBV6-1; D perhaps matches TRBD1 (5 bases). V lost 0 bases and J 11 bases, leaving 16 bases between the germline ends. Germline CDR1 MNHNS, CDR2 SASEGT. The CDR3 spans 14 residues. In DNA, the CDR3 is TGTGCCAGCAGTGAAGCGCTTCAGGGTGCATCTGCTTTCTTT. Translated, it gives CASSEALQGASAFF.

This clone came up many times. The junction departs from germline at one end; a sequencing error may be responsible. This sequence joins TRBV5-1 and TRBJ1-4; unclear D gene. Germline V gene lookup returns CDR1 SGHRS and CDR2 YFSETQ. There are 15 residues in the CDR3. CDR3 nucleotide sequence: TGCGCCAGCAGCTTGGCGTCAGAAGGGAATGAAAAACTGGTTTTT. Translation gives CASSLASEGNEKLVF.

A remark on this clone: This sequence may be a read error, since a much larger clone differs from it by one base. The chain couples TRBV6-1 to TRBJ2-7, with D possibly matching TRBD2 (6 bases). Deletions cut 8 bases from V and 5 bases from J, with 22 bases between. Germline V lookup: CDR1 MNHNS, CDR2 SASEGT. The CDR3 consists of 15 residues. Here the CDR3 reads CASEEGGKYTDEQYF. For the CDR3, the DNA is TGTGCCAGCGAGGAGGGCGGCAAGTACACCGACGAGCAGTACTTC.

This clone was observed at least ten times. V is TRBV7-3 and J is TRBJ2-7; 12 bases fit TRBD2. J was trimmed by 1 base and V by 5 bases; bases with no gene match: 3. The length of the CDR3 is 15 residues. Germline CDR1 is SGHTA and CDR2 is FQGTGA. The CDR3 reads CASSPGLAGSYEQYF. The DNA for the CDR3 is TGTGCCAGCAGCCCGGGACTAGCGGGTTCCTACGAGCAGTACTTC.

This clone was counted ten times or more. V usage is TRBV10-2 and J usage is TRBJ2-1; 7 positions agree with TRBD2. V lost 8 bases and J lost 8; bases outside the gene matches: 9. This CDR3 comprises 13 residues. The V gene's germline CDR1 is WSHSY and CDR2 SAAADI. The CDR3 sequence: CASGAGAAYEQFF. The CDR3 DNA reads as TGCGCCAGCGGGGCGGGAGCCGCGTATGAGCAGTTCTTC.

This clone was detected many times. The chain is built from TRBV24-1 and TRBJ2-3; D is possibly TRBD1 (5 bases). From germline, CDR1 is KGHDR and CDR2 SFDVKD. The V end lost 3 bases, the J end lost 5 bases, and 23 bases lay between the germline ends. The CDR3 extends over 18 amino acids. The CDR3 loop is CATSDKGPSNGLGDTQYF. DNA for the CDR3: TGTGCCACCAGTGATAAGGGGCCGTCGAACGGCCTTGGAGATACGCAGTATTTT.

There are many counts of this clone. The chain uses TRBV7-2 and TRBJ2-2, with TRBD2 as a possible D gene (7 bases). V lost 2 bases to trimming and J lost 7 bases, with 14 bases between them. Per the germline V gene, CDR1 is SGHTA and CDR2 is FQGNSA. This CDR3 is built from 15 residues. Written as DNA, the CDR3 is TGTGCCAGCAGCTTACGAAGGGGGGGCATCGGGGAGCTGTTTTTT. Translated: CASSLRRGGIGELFF.

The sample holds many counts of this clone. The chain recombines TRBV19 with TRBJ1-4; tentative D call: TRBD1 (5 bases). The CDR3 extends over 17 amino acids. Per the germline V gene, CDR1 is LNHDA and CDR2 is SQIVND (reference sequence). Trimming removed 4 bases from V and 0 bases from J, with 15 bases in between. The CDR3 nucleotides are TGTGCCAGTAGTAGACCTCAGGGAGTAGCAACTAATGAAAAACTGTTTTTT. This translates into CASSRPQGVATNEKLFF.

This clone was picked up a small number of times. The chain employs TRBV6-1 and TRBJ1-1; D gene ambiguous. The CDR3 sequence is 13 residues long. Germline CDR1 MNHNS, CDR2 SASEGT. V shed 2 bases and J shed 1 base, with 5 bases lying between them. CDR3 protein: CASSENENTEAFF. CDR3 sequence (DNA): TGTGCCAGCAGTGAAAATGAGAACACTGAAGCTTTCTTT.

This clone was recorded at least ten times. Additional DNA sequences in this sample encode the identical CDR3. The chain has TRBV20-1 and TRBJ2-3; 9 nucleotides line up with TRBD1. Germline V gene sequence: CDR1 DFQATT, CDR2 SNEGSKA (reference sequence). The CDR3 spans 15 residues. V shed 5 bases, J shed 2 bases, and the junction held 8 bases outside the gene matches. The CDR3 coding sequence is TGCAGTGCTTCTAACCGGGACAGGGCCACAGATACGCAGTATTTT. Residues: CSASNRDRATDTQYF.

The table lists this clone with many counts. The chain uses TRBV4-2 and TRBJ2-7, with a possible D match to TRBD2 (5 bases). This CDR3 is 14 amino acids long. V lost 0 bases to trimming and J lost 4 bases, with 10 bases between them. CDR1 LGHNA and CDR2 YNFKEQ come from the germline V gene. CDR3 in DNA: TGTGCCAGCAGCCAAGATGCCACTAGTTACGAGCAGTACTTC. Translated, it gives CASSQDATSYEQYF.

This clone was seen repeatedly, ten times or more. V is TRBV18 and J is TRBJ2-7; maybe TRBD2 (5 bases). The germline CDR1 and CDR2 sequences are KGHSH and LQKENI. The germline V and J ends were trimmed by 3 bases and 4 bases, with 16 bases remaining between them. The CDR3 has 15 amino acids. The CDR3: CASSPAGTTFYEQYF. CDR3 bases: TGTGCCAGCTCACCTGCGGGCACCACTTTTTACGAGCAGTACTTC.

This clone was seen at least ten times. The CDR3 loop is CASRGVLVSTDTQYF. The CDR3 DNA follows: TGTGCCAGCAGGGGGGTTCTCGTTAGCACAGATACGCAGTATTTT. This chain uses TRBV2 with TRBJ2-3; D assignment may be TRBD1 or TRBD2 (5 bases each). CDR1 is SNHLY, CDR2 FYNNEI, per germline. The CDR3 is 15 residues long. Trimming took off 6 bases at V and 0 bases at J, with 13 bases between the two ends. Together with reference TRBV2 and TRBJ2-3, the CDR3 gives the full variable domain: EPEVTQTPSHQVTQMGQEVILRCVPISNHLYFYWYRQILGQKVEFLVSFYNNEISEKSEIFDDQFSVERPDGSNFTLKIRSTKLEDSAMYFCASRGVLVSTDTQYFGPGTRLTVL.

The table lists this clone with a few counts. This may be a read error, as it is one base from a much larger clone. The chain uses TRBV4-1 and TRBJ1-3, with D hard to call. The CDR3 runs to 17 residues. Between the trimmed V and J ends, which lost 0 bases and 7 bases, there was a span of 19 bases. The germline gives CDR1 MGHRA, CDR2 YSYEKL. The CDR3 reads CASSQENSCLRGNTIYF. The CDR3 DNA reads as TGCGCCAGCAGCCAAGAAAATTCGTGTCTACGAGGGAACACCATATATTTT.

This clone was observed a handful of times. CDR3 sequence: CASSGDTFYGYTF. The CDR3 nucleotides are TGTGCCAGCAGTGGTGACACATTCTATGGCTACACCTTC. This chain uses TRBV25-1 with TRBJ1-2, with D unclear. The germline V and J ends were trimmed by 4 bases and 4 bases, with 10 bases remaining between them. CDR3 size: 13 residues. CDR1 and CDR2 from the germline V gene are MGHDK and SYGVNS.

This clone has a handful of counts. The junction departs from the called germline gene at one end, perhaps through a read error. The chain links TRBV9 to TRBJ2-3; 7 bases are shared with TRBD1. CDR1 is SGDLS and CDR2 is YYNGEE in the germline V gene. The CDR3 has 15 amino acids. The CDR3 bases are TGTACCAGCATCGTAGGGACAGCTAGCACAGATACGCAGTATTTT. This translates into CTSIVGTASTDTQYF.

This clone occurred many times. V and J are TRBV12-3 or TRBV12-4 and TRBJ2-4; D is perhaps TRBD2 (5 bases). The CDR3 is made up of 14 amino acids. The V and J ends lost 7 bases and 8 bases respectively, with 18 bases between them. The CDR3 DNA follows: TGTGCCAGCACCCGATCCGGGGTTTTGGACATTCAGTACTTC. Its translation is CASTRSGVLDIQYF.

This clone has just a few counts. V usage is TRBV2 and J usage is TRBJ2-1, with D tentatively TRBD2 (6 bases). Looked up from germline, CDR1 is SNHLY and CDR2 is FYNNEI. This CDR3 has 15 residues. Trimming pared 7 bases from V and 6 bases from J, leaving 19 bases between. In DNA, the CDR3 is TGTGCCAGCAACCTCACGGTAGGGCGGGGCAATGAGCAGTTCTTC. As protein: CASNLTVGRGNEQFF.

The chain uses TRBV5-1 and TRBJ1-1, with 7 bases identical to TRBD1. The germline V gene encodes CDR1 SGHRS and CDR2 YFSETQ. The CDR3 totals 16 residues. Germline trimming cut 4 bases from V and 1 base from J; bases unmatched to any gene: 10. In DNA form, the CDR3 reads TGCGCCAGCAGCCTGCTGACAGGGAGTAGGAACACTGAAGCTTTCTTT. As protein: CASSLLTGSRNTEAFF.

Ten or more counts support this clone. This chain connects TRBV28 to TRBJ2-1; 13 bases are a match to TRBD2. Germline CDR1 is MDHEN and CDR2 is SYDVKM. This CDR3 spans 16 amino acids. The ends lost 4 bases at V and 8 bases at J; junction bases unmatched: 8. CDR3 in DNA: TGTGCCAGCAGTTCCGGAGGGACTAGCGGGAAAGATGAGCAGTTCTTC. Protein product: CASSSGGTSGKDEQFF.

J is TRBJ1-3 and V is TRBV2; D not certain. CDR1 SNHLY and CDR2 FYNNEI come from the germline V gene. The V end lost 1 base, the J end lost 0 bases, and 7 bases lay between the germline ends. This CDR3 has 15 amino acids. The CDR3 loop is CASSEGFSSGNTIYF. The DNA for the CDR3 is TGTGCCAGCAGTGAAGGGTTTAGCTCTGGAAACACCATATATTTT.

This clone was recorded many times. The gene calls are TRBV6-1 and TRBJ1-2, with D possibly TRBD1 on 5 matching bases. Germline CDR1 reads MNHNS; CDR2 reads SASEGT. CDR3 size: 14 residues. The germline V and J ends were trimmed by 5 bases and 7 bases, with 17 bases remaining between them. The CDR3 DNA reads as TGTGCCAGCAGTCAACCCGCGGGGACCGGTGGCTACACCTTC. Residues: CASSQPAGTGGYTF.